This is a list of T cell receptor beta chains from one sample in a study of cytomegalovirus exposure and HLA in healthy donors. Repertoires were generated with immunoSEQ multiplex PCR, while TCRdb's copy carries only in-frame clones and drops some. The sample has some 130,000 clones, roughly 78% seen once; the top ten hold 4.8%. Sequences were obtained from PBMCs. All receptors come from a man aged 25 to 40 in good health. Both conserved end residues are part of each CDR3. The D gene is left open where the match is weak. Expanded clones get a size class; other rows say once, few or many, or leave the size out.

j_call d_call clone_size v_call cdr3_nt cdr3_aa
TRBJ2-7 NA NA TRBV10-3 TGTGCCATCAGATCTGGGACTGAATCCTACGAGCAGTACTTC CAIRSGTESYEQYF
TRBJ2-1 TRBD2 NA TRBV6-1 TGTGCCAGCAAGCGGGAGGGTCTGAATGAGCAGTTCTTC CASKREGLNEQFF
TRBJ2-7 TRBD2 NA TRBV7-8 TGTGCCAGCAGCTTAGTCCAGCGGGAGGGGGACGAGCAGTACTTC CASSLVQREGDEQYF
TRBJ2-3 TRBD2 NA TRBV30 TGTGCCTGGACTGAGGGAGGGTCAGATACGCAGTATTTT CAWTEGGSDTQYF
TRBJ1-4 TRBD1 NA TRBV4-1 TGCGCCAGCAGCCAAGGGGACAGACGGAAATCGTTTTTT CASSQGDRRKSFF
TRBJ2-7 NA once TRBV11-2 TGTGCCAGCAGCTCCACTCGCGCCAAGCGGCACTCCTACGAGCAGTACTTC CASSSTRAKRHSYEQYF
TRBJ1-1 NA NA TRBV18 TGTGCCAGCTCTCTCCAGGGGTCCCGTGAGACTGAAGCTTTCTTT CASSLQGSRETEAFF
TRBJ1-5 NA few TRBV19 TGTGCCAGTCACGTGGGTTTGAACAGGGCTAGCAATCAGCCCCAGCATTTT CASHVGLNRASNQPQHF
TRBJ2-2 TRBD1 NA TRBV7-2 TGTGCCAGCAGCAGCAAACAGGGGTTCGCCGGGGAGCTGTTTTTT CASSSKQGFAGELFF
TRBJ1-2 NA NA TRBV7-2 TGTGCCAGCAGCCCGGGCAGGACAAACTATGGCTACACCTTC CASSPGRTNYGYTF
TRBJ1-5 NA once TRBV9 TGTGCCAGCAGCGTAAGCGACTTACAGCCCCAGCATTTT CASSVSDLQPQHF
TRBJ1-1 NA once TRBV7-3 TGTGCCAGCAGCTTAAACCCTACAGCTATTGGCGCTGAAGCTTTCTTT CASSLNPTAIGAEAFF
TRBJ2-3 TRBD2 NA TRBV4-1 TGCGCCAGCAGCCAAGGGGCGGGAGGGCGGGGAGATACGCAGTATTTT CASSQGAGGRGDTQYF
TRBJ1-2 NA once TRBV11-2 TGTGCCAGCAGCGATCGGGGGGAGGCGGGCTATGGCTACACCTTC CASSDRGEAGYGYTF
TRBJ1-1 TRBD1 once TRBV7-9 TGTGCCAGCAGCTTAAACCGGGACAGGGACACTGAAGCTTTCTTT CASSLNRDRDTEAFF
TRBJ2-4 NA NA TRBV6-1 TGTGCCAGCAGTGAAGCGCTTCGGGACATTCAGTACTTC CASSEALRDIQYF
TRBJ2-2 NA few TRBV30 TGTGCCTGGAGCTTCGGCACCGGGGAGCTGTTTTTT CAWSFGTGELFF
TRBJ1-1 NA NA TRBV6-6 TGTGCCAGCAGTTACCATATCAGGGCTGAAGCTTTCTTT CASSYHIRAEAFF
TRBJ1-5 TRBD1 few TRBV6-1 TGTGCCAGCAGTGAAATGGGACAGGGGACTCAGCCCCAGCATTTT CASSEMGQGTQPQHF
TRBJ2-1 TRBD2 NA TRBV4-2 TGTGCCAGCAGCCAAGATCCCTGGGGCGGCCGGCGGGCGGGAGGGCCGGGGACGGAGCAGTTCTTC CASSQDPWGGRRAGGPGTEQFF
TRBJ2-1 TRBD2 NA TRBV10-3 TGTGCCATCAGTGCCGCGGGAGGGCCTAGGGAGCAGTTCTTC CAISAAGGPREQFF
TRBJ2-7 TRBD2 NA TRBV14 TGTGCCAGCAGCCCACGACTAGCGGGGGACTACGAGCAGTACTTC CASSPRLAGDYEQYF
TRBJ1-4 TRBD1 NA TRBV7-9 TGTTCCAGCAGCCTGGGACAGGAAAATGAAAAACTGTTTTTT CSSSLGQENEKLFF
TRBJ2-5 TRBD2 few TRBV13 TGTGCCAGCAGCTTTTCCCTAGCGGGAGTTCGAGAGACCCAGTACTTC CASSFSLAGVRETQYF
TRBJ2-2 NA NA TRBV7-9 TGTGCCAGCAGCTTAAGTGCAAGCTCCGGGGAGCTGTTTTTT CASSLSASSGELFF
TRBJ2-3 NA NA TRBV7-9 TGTGCCAGCAGCTCCCCATCAAAGGGAGTTGATACGCAGTATTTT CASSSPSKGVDTQYF
TRBJ2-5 NA NA TRBV6-5 TGTGCCAGCAGTTACCTGGCTAGCGAAGGGGAGACCCAGTACTTC CASSYLASEGETQYF
TRBJ2-1 NA NA TRBV7-2 TGTGCCAGCAGCATGGGACAAGGCTCCTACAATGAGCAGTTCTTC CASSMGQGSYNEQFF
TRBJ2-1 NA once TRBV28 TGTGCCAGCAGTTTATATGGAGGCGAGCAGTTCTTC CASSLYGGEQFF
TRBJ1-1 NA NA TRBV28 TGTGCCAGCAGTTATGATACAGGGCTCCACACTGAAGCTTTCTTT CASSYDTGLHTEAFF
TRBJ1-5 TRBD1 NA TRBV7-8 TGTGCCAGCAGCTTAGCGGGATCAGGGGGCGGTCAGCCCCAGCATTTT CASSLAGSGGGQPQHF
TRBJ1-2 TRBD1 NA TRBV5-1 TGCGCCAGCAGCTTGGGGACAGGGGGCCAGGGAAACTATGGCTACACCTTC CASSLGTGGQGNYGYTF
TRBJ2-7 NA few TRBV18 TGTGCCAGCTCACCATTTGACAGTGACTACGAGCAGTACTTC CASSPFDSDYEQYF
TRBJ1-3 NA NA TRBV9 TGTGCCAGCAGCCCTGAGGGGGATTCCTCTGGAAACACCATATATTTT CASSPEGDSSGNTIYF
TRBJ1-2 TRBD1 few TRBV6-5 TGTGCCAGCAGTTCGCTCGGGACAGCAAGCTATGGCTACACCTTC CASSSLGTASYGYTF
TRBJ2-2 NA NA TRBV7-8 TGTGCCAGCAGCTTAGACGGGAGCTCCGGGGAGCTGTTTTTT CASSLDGSSGELFF
TRBJ2-7 NA NA TRBV6-5 TGTGCCAGCAGTTACTCGAGGGCCAAGGCCTACGAGCAGTACTTC CASSYSRAKAYEQYF
TRBJ2-1 TRBD2 NA TRBV5-1 TGCGCCAGCAGCTTGGTACTAGCGGGAGCTGTGGATGAGCAGTTCTTC CASSLVLAGAVDEQFF
TRBJ2-1 TRBD1 few TRBV29-1 TGCAGCTCAGAGGACAGGGACAATGAGCAGTTCTTC CSSEDRDNEQFF
TRBJ2-1 NA NA TRBV7-3 TGTGCCAGCAGCCTACCCGGACTTACAAAGGCCTACAATGAGCAGTTCTTC CASSLPGLTKAYNEQFF
TRBJ2-5 TRBD1 NA TRBV5-6 TGTGCCAGCAGCCCGGACAGGGGTCTTCAAGAGACCCAGTACTTC CASSPDRGLQETQYF